These 28 T cell receptor beta chains originate from one sample sequenced in a study of healthy donors' naive CD4 and CD8 T cells. A linear amplification protocol produced the TCR libraries from 500 ng of total RNA. Via MiXCR, TCRdb re-called the reads, giving one row per CDR3 protein. The sample has 150,000 to 200,000 distinct CDR3 sequences, 74% seen once. The sample taken for sequencing was naive CD4+ and CD8+ T cells sorted from blood, pooled from several donors. These TCRs come from a pool of human donors in good health; the sample pools cells from several healthy donors.

The chain recombines TRBV6-5 with TRBJ1-1; D is perhaps TRBD1 (6 bases). The CDR3 runs to 13 residues. Per germline, CDR1 MNHEY and CDR2 SVGAGI. Trimming took off 6 bases at V and 1 base at J, with 9 bases between the two ends. The CDR3 DNA is TGTGCCAGCAGCCAGGGGAGGAACACTGAAGCTTTCTTT. Translated, it gives CASSQGRNTEAFF.

CDR3 protein: CASSIAATSMRADTQYF. CDR3 DNA: TGTGCCAGTAGTATAGCGGCGACTAGCATGAGGGCAGATACGCAGTATTTT. V and J are TRBV19 and TRBJ2-3; 7 bases match TRBD2. The V gene's germline CDR1 is LNHDA and CDR2 SQIVND (reference sequence). Trimming cost V 1 base and J 4 bases; bases outside gene matches: 11. The CDR3 spans 17 residues.

This clonotype was counted only a few times. The chain has TRBV29-1 and TRBJ1-1; 7 bases match TRBD1. Trimming at V came to 4 bases and at J to 5 bases, leaving 1 base not matched to a gene. CDR3 size: 11 residues. Germline V lookup: CDR1 SQVTM, CDR2 ANQGSEA. The CDR3 DNA is TGCAGCGTTGCCAGGGGGACTGAAGCTTTCTTT. Encoded protein: CSVARGTEAFF.

This chain's CDR3 is CASSYSGSGYEQYF. CDR3 DNA sequence: TGTGCCAGCAGTTACTCAGGGAGTGGCTACGAGCAGTACTTC. The chain employs TRBV6-5 and TRBJ2-7; D perhaps matches TRBD2 (5 bases). Trimming stripped 0 bases from V and 3 bases from J, with 9 bases between. Germline-derived CDR1 and CDR2 are MNHEY and SVGAGI. The CDR3 is made up of 14 amino acids.

The chain joins TRBV27 to TRBJ2-5; 12 bases agree with TRBD2. Germline assignment: CDR1 MNHEY and CDR2 SMNVEV (reference sequence). The V gene end was trimmed by 6 bases and the J gene end by 1 base; junction bases not matched to a gene: 6. This CDR3 comprises 16 residues. CDR3 DNA: TGTGCCAGCAGCCCGGGACTAGCGGGCCGCCAAGAGACCCAGTACTTC. Translating gives CASSPGLAGRQETQYF.

The chain couples TRBV19 to TRBJ1-5; D may be TRBD1 (6 bases). V lost 7 bases to trimming and J lost 7 bases, with 23 bases between them. Per germline, CDR1 LNHDA and CDR2 SQIVND (reference sequence). This CDR3 spans 16 amino acids. This CDR3 reads CASTTTGGRAFQPQHF. CDR3 nucleotides: TGTGCCAGTACCACGACTGGGGGGCGGGCATTCCAGCCCCAGCATTTT.

The rearrangement links TRBV18 to TRBJ2-1; D is perhaps TRBD1 (7 bases). The CDR3 has 18 residues. The germline V and J ends were trimmed by 0 bases and 0 bases, with 15 bases remaining between them. The germline V gene has CDR1 KGHSH and CDR2 LQKENI. The chain's CDR3 is CASSPPFAGQSSYNEQFF. As DNA, the CDR3 is TGTGCCAGCTCACCACCGTTTGCGGGACAGAGCTCCTACAATGAGCAGTTCTTC. Combining the CDR3 with reference TRBV18 and TRBJ2-1 gives the whole variable domain NAGVMQNPRHLVRRRGQEARLRCSPMKGHSHVYWYRQLPEEGLKFMVYLQKENIIDESGMPKERFSAEFPKEGPSILRIQQVVRGDSAAYFCASSPPFAGQSSYNEQFFGPGTRLTVL.

This rearrangement joins TRBV6-2 or TRBV6-3 to TRBJ1-1; 8 nucleotides agree with TRBD1. The V segment lost 5 bases and the J segment 4 bases; nucleotides outside the gene matches: 3. The germline V gene has CDR1 MNHEY and CDR2 SVGEGT. This CDR3 is 13 amino acids long. The CDR3 loop is CASSPGQVTEAFF. CDR3 bases: TGTGCCAGCAGTCCGGGACAGGTCACTGAAGCTTTCTTT.

This chain connects TRBV29-1 to TRBJ1-1, with 7 bases fitting TRBD1. CDR3 length: 14 amino acids. The J segment lost 5 bases and the V segment lost 7 bases, leaving 13 bases of the junction unmatched. Germline values: CDR1 SQVTM, CDR2 ANQGSEA. The chain's CDR3 is CSADTGTESTEAFF. The CDR3 DNA reads TGCAGCGCCGACACCGGGACAGAGAGTACTGAAGCTTTCTTT.

This clonotype came up a few times. V gene TRBV29-1 combines with J gene TRBJ1-2; D remains unclear. CDR1 is SQVTM and CDR2 is ANQGSEA in the germline V gene. The CDR3 length is 13 residues. V lost 1 base and J lost 6, with 12 bases in between. In DNA form, the CDR3 reads TGCAGCGTTGAAGGACTCCTGCGAGATGGCTACACCTTC. Residues: CSVEGLLRDGYTF.

The CDR3 DNA reads TGCAGCGTGGCCGGGACTAGCGGGAGGGTCTACGAGCAGTACTTC. It translates to CSVAGTSGRVYEQYF. The chain employs TRBV29-1 and TRBJ2-7; 16 positions match TRBD2. The V and J ends lost 6 bases and 3 bases, in that order; junction bases with no gene match: 5. Germline CDR1 SQVTM, CDR2 ANQGSEA. The CDR3 sequence is 15 residues long.

This CDR3 reads CASHPIGQGGETQYF. CDR3 DNA: TGTGCCAGCCATCCGATAGGACAGGGCGGAGAGACCCAGTACTTC. The chain couples TRBV27 to TRBJ2-5, with 8 bases that match TRBD1. J gave up 4 bases and V 8 bases, and 12 bases lay outside the gene matches. The CDR3 length is 15 residues. CDR1 is MNHEY, CDR2 SMNVEV, per germline (reference sequence).

A few counts support this clonotype. The chain combines TRBV6-2 or TRBV6-3 with TRBJ2-1; 7 bases map to TRBD1. The CDR3 has 13 residues. J gave up 4 bases and V 5 bases, and 2 bases lay outside the gene matches. Germline CDR1 and CDR2: MNHEY and SVGEGT. The DNA of the CDR3 is TGTGCCAGCAGTCGGGACAGATACAATGAGCAGTTCTTC. Its translation: CASSRDRYNEQFF.

This clonotype was counted only a few times. The chain recombines TRBV29-1 with TRBJ2-7, with D perhaps TRBD1 (6 bases). V dropped 4 bases and J dropped 7 bases, with 11 bases sitting between them. This CDR3 is built from 11 residues. CDR1 SQVTM and CDR2 ANQGSEA come from the germline V gene. CDR3 in amino acids: CSVGQELEQYF. CDR3 DNA sequence: TGCAGCGTTGGACAGGAGTTAGAGCAGTACTTC.

Comments on this clonotype: At one of its ends the junction is not consistent with the germline gene, which may arise from a read error. V is TRBV29-1 and J is TRBJ1-2; D possibly corresponds to TRBD1 (6 bases). The germline gives CDR1 SQVTM, CDR2 ANQGSEA. This CDR3 is built from 12 residues. The CDR3 DNA follows: TGTAGCGCAGGAACAGGGAGAGAGGGCTACACCTTC. Amino acids: CSAGTGREGYTF.

This CDR3 is CASSLVVGELSEAFF. CDR3 nucleotides: TGTGCCAGCAGCTTGGTCGTGGGCGAATTATCAGAAGCTTTCTTT. This chain links TRBV5-5 with TRBJ1-1; D uncertain. This CDR3 contains 15 residues. With 0 bases removed from V and 8 bases from J, the gap between germline ends came to 17 bases. Germline CDR1 SGHKS, CDR2 YYEKEE (reference sequence).

The CDR3 DNA follows: TGTGCCAGCAGCTATAGCGGGAGGACCTACAATGAGCAGTTCTTC. Amino acid sequence: CASSYSGRTYNEQFF. This chain connects TRBV5-4 to TRBJ2-1; 10 bases map to TRBD2. Germline V lookup: CDR1 SGHNT, CDR2 YYREEE (reference sequence). V lost 3 bases to trimming and J lost 2 bases; unmatched junction nucleotides: 2. The CDR3 has 15 amino acids.

J is TRBJ1-1 and V is TRBV27; D gene unclear. This CDR3 comprises 13 residues. V lost 11 bases and J 0 bases, leaving 13 bases between the germline ends. CDR1 MNHEY and CDR2 SMNVEV come from the germline V gene (reference sequence). CDR3 residues: CASRRTMNTEAFF. CDR3 sequence (DNA): TGTGCCTCCCGCCGGACCATGAACACTGAAGCTTTCTTT.

V is TRBV5-1 and J is TRBJ1-1; 9 bases line up with TRBD1. Germline CDR1 is SGHRS and CDR2 is YFSETQ. The V segment lost 3 bases and the J segment 1 base; nucleotides outside the gene matches: 7. The CDR3 loop spans 16 amino acids. The chain's CDR3 is CASSSGQGPWNTEAFF. As DNA, the CDR3 is TGCGCCAGCAGCTCGGGACAGGGACCTTGGAACACTGAAGCTTTCTTT. Full variable domain (remainder filled in from reference TRBV5-1 and TRBJ1-1): KAGVTQTPRYLIKTRGQQVTLSCSPISGHRSVSWYQQTPGQGLQFLFEYFSETQRNKGNFPGRFSGRQFSNSRSEMNVSTLELGDSALYLCASSSGQGPWNTEAFFGQGTRLTVV.

J is TRBJ2-1 and V is TRBV5-7; a weak D match, TRBD2 (5 bases). TRBV5-7 has ORF status, its function being uncertain. The V gene lost 1 base and the J gene lost 0 bases, with 5 bases spanning the gap. The CDR3 has 14 amino acids. The CDR3 spells CASSLSGSYNEQFF. The CDR3 DNA reads TGTGCCAGCAGCTTGAGCGGCTCCTACAATGAGCAGTTCTTC.

The chain is built from TRBV29-1 and TRBJ2-7; tentative D call: TRBD1 (5 bases). The V end lost 2 bases, the J end lost 1 base, and 15 bases lay between the germline ends. This CDR3 region has 15 residues. CDR1 and CDR2 (germline): SQVTM, ANQGSEA. CDR3 region: CSVELVGQESYEQYF. DNA for the CDR3: TGCAGCGTTGAACTCGTGGGGCAGGAATCCTACGAGCAGTACTTC.

The genes are TRBV20-1 and TRBJ1-2; possible D gene TRBD1, 5 bases. The CDR3 sequence is 16 residues long. Germline lookup yields CDR1 DFQATT and CDR2 SNEGSKA (reference sequence). The V and J ends lost 4 bases and 1 base respectively, with 19 bases between them. The CDR3 DNA reads TGCAGTGCTAATCCGGGGGAAGGGCAAGTTAACTATGGCTACACCTTC. Its protein product is CSANPGEGQVNYGYTF.

The gene calls are TRBV30 and TRBJ2-7; D remains ambiguous. CDR1 and CDR2 from the germline V gene are GTSNPN and SVGIG (reference sequence). V was trimmed by 2 bases and J by 2 bases, leaving 16 bases between them. The CDR3 contains 15 residues. Here the CDR3 DNA reads TGTGCCTGGAGTTTGGAAGACCTAAGACCCTACGAGCAGTACTTC. Protein product: CAWSLEDLRPYEQYF.

This clonotype was detected only a few times. The chain has TRBV7-8 and TRBJ2-5, with TRBD2 identical over 7 bases. CDR3 length equals 15 residues. The ends lost 5 bases at V and 5 bases at J; junction bases unmatched: 11. CDR1 and CDR2 from the germline V gene are SGHVS and FQNEAQ. DNA for the CDR3: TGTGCCAGCAGCGGATGGCTCGATAGCGGGGAGACCCAGTACTTC. Translating gives CASSGWLDSGETQYF.

J is TRBJ2-1 and V is TRBV30, with D possibly matching TRBD1 (6 bases). Trimming shortened V by 3 bases and J by 8 bases, and 17 bases separated the two germline ends. The germline V gene has CDR1 GTSNPN and CDR2 SVGIG (reference sequence). This CDR3 contains 14 residues. The CDR3 region is CAWSRDNNQHEQFF. The CDR3 nucleotides are TGTGCCTGGAGCCGGGACAATAACCAGCATGAGCAGTTCTTC.

V usage is TRBV29-1 and J usage is TRBJ1-2; 7 bases line up with TRBD1. CDR3 length: 12 amino acids. V trimming: 7 bases; J trimming: 4 bases; junction bases outside the gene matches: 6. Germline values: CDR1 SQVTM, CDR2 ANQGSEA. Written as DNA, the CDR3 is TGCAGCGGCGTGGGGACAGCCTATGGCTACACCTTC. Translated, it gives CSGVGTAYGYTF.

V usage is TRBV4-3 and J usage is TRBJ2-7, with 13 bases aligning to TRBD2. Germline-derived CDR1 and CDR2 are LGHNA and YSLEER. V shed 3 bases, J shed 4 bases, and the junction held 3 bases outside the gene matches. The CDR3 consists of 15 residues. Here the CDR3 reads CASSQGTSGVYEQYF. In DNA form, the CDR3 reads TGCGCCAGCAGCCAGGGGACTAGCGGGGTTTACGAGCAGTACTTC.

The chain uses TRBV5-5 and TRBJ2-5, with 8 bases lining up with TRBD1. The J segment lost 3 bases and the V segment lost 4 bases, leaving 8 bases of the junction unmatched. The CDR3 spans 15 residues. The germline V gene encodes CDR1 SGHKS and CDR2 YYEKEE (reference sequence). This CDR3 is CASSQRQGKKETQYF. CDR3 bases: TGTGCCAGCAGCCAGCGACAGGGGAAGAAAGAGACCCAGTACTTC. Complete variable domain (other parts from reference TRBV5-5 and TRBJ2-5): DAGVTQSPTHLIKTRGQQVTLRCSPISGHKSVSWYQQVLGQGPQFIFQYYEKEERGRGNFPDRFSARQFPNYSSELNVNALLLGDSALYLCASSQRQGKKETQYFGPGTRLLVL.